Below, 19 T cell receptor beta chains from the same sample are listed, as sequenced in a study of T cell responses to AZD1222 COVID-19 vaccine. Measured with immunoSEQ multiplex PCR; TCRdb has only the in-frame clones, and not every one. The sample carries over 45,000 clones, more than 80% recorded once. The material sequenced was peripheral blood, taken on day 0 of AZD1222 vaccination. The receptors were gathered from an adult in good health.

The gene calls are TRBV5-1 and TRBJ1-3, with D uncertain. CDR1 and CDR2 from the germline V gene are SGHRS and YFSETQ. V was clipped by 5 bases and J by 0 bases, with 6 bases between them. This CDR3 region has 13 residues. The CDR3 sequence: CASSSDSGNTIYF. The CDR3 DNA follows: TGCGCCAGCAGTTCTGACTCTGGAAACACCATATATTTT.

V and J are TRBV7-2 and TRBJ2-5; 8 bases line up with TRBD2. The CDR3 consists of 15 residues. J was trimmed by 7 bases and V by 4 bases; bases with no gene match: 11. Germline V CDR1 and CDR2: SGHTA, FQGNSA. DNA of the CDR3: TGTGCCAGCAGCTCGGGACTAGTGAGCTCATGGACCCAGTACTTC. Amino acids: CASSSGLVSSWTQYF.

The genes are TRBV6-5 and TRBJ2-2; 7 nucleotides agree with TRBD2. In germline, CDR1 is MNHEY, CDR2 SVGAGI. This CDR3 has 15 amino acids. Trimming took 0 bases from V and 3 from J; bases not matched to a gene: 1. The CDR3 DNA follows: TGTGCCAGCAGTTACTCCGGGAGGTACACCGGGGAGCTGTTTTTT. This codes for CASSYSGRYTGELFF.

This clone was counted only a few times. The chain combines TRBV7-2 with TRBJ2-7, with D tentatively TRBD1 or TRBD2 (6 bases each). CDR3 length: 15 amino acids. Trimming removed 6 bases from V and 0 bases from J, with 15 bases in between. Per germline, CDR1 SGHTA and CDR2 FQGNSA. The CDR3 reads CASRVTGGLSYEQYF. DNA for the CDR3: TGTGCCAGCAGGGTGACCGGGGGCCTCTCCTACGAGCAGTACTTC.

The chain joins TRBV30 to TRBJ1-2, with 7 bases lining up with TRBD1. V was clipped by 7 bases and J by 9 bases; unmatched bases: 11. In germline, CDR1 is GTSNPN, CDR2 SVGIG (reference sequence). The CDR3 is made up of 12 amino acids. The CDR3 loop reads CAYYGGGASYTF. As DNA, the CDR3 is TGTGCCTACTATGGAGGGGGCGCGAGCTACACCTTC.

There are a few counts of this clone. The chain recombines TRBV27 with TRBJ1-1; 7 bases map to TRBD1. Germline CDR1 MNHEY, CDR2 SMNVEV (reference sequence). The trim removed 4 bases at V and 1 base at J, leaving 3 bases unmatched. The CDR3 loop spans 14 amino acids. The chain's CDR3 is CASSSGQRNTEAFF. The DNA of the CDR3 is TGTGCCAGCAGTTCGGGACAGAGGAACACTGAAGCTTTCTTT.

The V and J genes are TRBV27 and TRBJ1-6; 9 nucleotides match TRBD1. Looked up from germline, CDR1 is MNHEY and CDR2 is SMNVEV (reference sequence). This CDR3 contains 16 residues. V was pared by 4 bases and J by 8 bases, with 9 bases of the junction left unmatched. CDR3 bases: TGTGCCAGCAGTTGGGGAGTGGGACAGGGTTATTCACCCCTCCACTTT. It translates to CASSWGVGQGYSPLHF.

This chain uses TRBV7-6 with TRBJ2-5, with TRBD2 matching over 9 bases. The CDR3 contains 17 residues. Germline lookup yields CDR1 SGHVS and CDR2 FNYEAQ. J was trimmed by 5 bases and V by 5 bases; bases with no gene match: 15. DNA of the CDR3: TGTGCCAGCAGCGTGGGGTCATTAGCGGGAGCTAGCGAGACCCAGTACTTC. Translated, it gives CASSVGSLAGASETQYF.

This chain uses TRBV6-4 with TRBJ1-1; 8 nucleotides align to TRBD1. Germline V gene data show CDR1 as MRHNA and CDR2 as SNTAGT. There are 12 residues in the CDR3. J lost 5 bases, V lost 5 bases, and 1 base had no gene match. The DNA of the CDR3 is TGTGCCAGCAGTACAGGGGGGACTGAAGCTTTCTTT. It is translated as CASSTGGTEAFF.

The gene calls are TRBV27 and TRBJ2-3, with TRBD2 identical over 10 bases. V gave up 9 bases and J gave up 3 bases; unmatched junction bases: 3. CDR3 length equals 13 residues. Germline V gene lookup returns CDR1 MNHEY and CDR2 SMNVEV (reference sequence). The chain's CDR3 is CASLLAGTDTQYF. The CDR3 DNA is TGTGCCAGTCTACTAGCGGGGACAGATACGCAGTATTTT.

In DNA, the CDR3 is TGTGCCAGCAGCCAACAGGGTGCTGGGGCCAACGTCCTGACTTTC. This translates into CASSQQGAGANVLTF. The genes are TRBV3-1 (or the pseudogene TRBV3-2) and TRBJ2-6, with D possibly being TRBD1 (5 bases). V was clipped by 2 bases and J by 2 bases, with 7 bases between them. This CDR3 spans 15 amino acids. Germline-derived CDR1 and CDR2 are LGHDT and YNNKEL (reference sequence).

The chain carries TRBV9 and TRBJ1-4; D is uncertain. V lost 0 bases and J 0 bases, leaving 9 bases between the germline ends. Looked up from germline, CDR1 is SGDLS and CDR2 is YYNGEE. The CDR3 extends over 16 amino acids. CDR3 residues: CASSVALGTTNEKLFF. The CDR3 nucleotides read TGTGCCAGCAGCGTAGCTCTGGGAACAACTAATGAAAAACTGTTTTTT.

V gene TRBV30 combines with J gene TRBJ2-5; D not certain. This CDR3 spans 13 amino acids. Trimming took off 0 bases at V and 4 bases at J, with 9 bases between the two ends. In germline, CDR1 is GTSNPN, CDR2 SVGIG (reference sequence). CDR3 amino acids: CAWSVRSGETQYF. The DNA of the CDR3 is TGTGCCTGGAGTGTACGATCGGGAGAGACCCAGTACTTC.

The J gene is TRBJ2-3, the V gene TRBV4-1; TRBD2 matches at 11 bases. Looked up from germline, CDR1 is MGHRA and CDR2 is YSYEKL. The CDR3 is 16 amino acids. Trimming cost V 5 bases and J 1 base; bases outside gene matches: 5. The CDR3 nucleotides are TGCGCCAGCAGCGAAGGTAGCGGGAGGGGCACAGATACGCAGTATTTT. Translated, it gives CASSEGSGRGTDTQYF.

The chain links TRBV6-5 to TRBJ2-1; D is possibly TRBD2 (6 bases). This CDR3 contains 14 residues. Trimming shortened V by 9 bases and J by 7 bases, and 19 bases separated the two germline ends. In germline, CDR1 is MNHEY, CDR2 SVGAGI. CDR3: CARRPEGSINEQFF. CDR3 DNA sequence: TGTGCCAGGAGGCCGGAGGGGTCCATAAATGAGCAGTTCTTC.

The rearrangement uses TRBV19 and TRBJ1-5; no clear D. The CDR3 loop spans 12 amino acids. Per germline, CDR1 LNHDA and CDR2 SQIVND (reference sequence). Trimming cost V 5 bases and J 4 bases, with 6 bases left between them. The CDR3 bases are TGTGCCAGTAGTGGTCTGAATCAGCCCCAGCATTTT. Its protein is CASSGLNQPQHF.

Notes on this clone: At one boundary the junction diverges from the germline segment, which might be a read error. This chain connects TRBV14 to TRBJ2-1, with D perhaps TRBD2 (6 bases). The CDR3 is 14 amino acids. Germline values: CDR1 SGHDN, CDR2 FVKESK. DNA of the CDR3: TGTGCCACCAGCGAACTAGCAGATAACAATGAGCAGTTCTTC. Translated: CATSELADNNEQFF.

The chain combines TRBV2 with TRBJ2-7; weak D call: TRBD1 (6 bases). The CDR3 totals 14 residues. Trimming removed 5 bases from V and 7 bases from J, with 18 bases in between. Germline CDR1 is SNHLY and CDR2 is FYNNEI. DNA for the CDR3: TGTGCCAGCAGTCTGGGTGGGACACGTCTTGAGCAGTACTTC. Its translation is CASSLGGTRLEQYF.

Note on this clone: Other DNA sequences of this sample code for an identical CDR3. V usage is TRBV3-1 (or the pseudogene TRBV3-2) and J usage is TRBJ1-2; D call uncertain. Germline V CDR1 and CDR2: LGHDT, YNNKEL (reference sequence). The CDR3 is made up of 11 amino acids. Trimming cost V 4 bases and J 1 base, with 1 base left between them. The DNA of the CDR3 is TGTGCCAGCAGCCGTAACTATGGCTACACCTTC. It codes for CASSRNYGYTF.